These 19 T cell receptor beta chains came from one sample sequenced in a study of shared clonotypes between healthy human individuals. Naive CD8 cells lacked CD45RO and underwent positive selection for CCR7, leaving out terminally differentiated effector memory CD45RA+ cells. Using immunoSEQ multiplex PCR, the repertoire was profiled, and TCRdb retains in-frame clones only, with some absent. In the table there are around 580,000 clones, roughly 98% of which are singletons. Sequences were obtained from naive CD8+ T cells sorted from blood. The receptor source for this set is a man aged 25 to 40 in good health.

This clone was seen only once. V and J are TRBV4-2 and TRBJ2-7; no clear D. Trimming left V 1 base short and J 2 bases short, with 12 bases between. Germline lookup yields CDR1 LGHNA and CDR2 YNFKEQ. This CDR3 is built from 15 residues. CDR3 protein: CASSQAIATTYEQYF. The CDR3 DNA follows: TGTGCCAGCAGCCAAGCGATAGCAACGACCTACGAGCAGTACTTC.

V gene TRBV6-4 combines with J gene TRBJ2-5, with no clear D. This CDR3 spans 15 amino acids. Per germline, CDR1 MRHNA and CDR2 SNTAGT. Trimming shortened V by 4 bases and J by 1 base, and 13 bases separated the two germline ends. In DNA, the CDR3 is TGTGCCAGCAGTGCTCCGCCAGAATTCCAAGAGACCCAGTACTTC. Translated: CASSAPPEFQETQYF.

The rearrangement links TRBV14 to TRBJ2-1; 7 bases are a match to TRBD2. The CDR3 covers 16 residues. Germline lookup yields CDR1 SGHDN and CDR2 FVKESK. V gave up 6 bases and J gave up 10 bases; unmatched junction bases: 18. The DNA of the CDR3 is TGTGCCAGCAGGGGAGCTCTGGCGGGAGAGGTAACGGAGCAGTTCTTC. Protein product: CASRGALAGEVTEQFF.

The CDR3 DNA reads TGTGCCAGCGGGAGTGCTCCCTACGAGCAGTACTTC. Its protein product is CASGSAPYEQYF. The chain joins TRBV27 to TRBJ2-7; perhaps TRBD2 as D (5 bases). The germline CDR1 and CDR2 sequences are MNHEY and SMNVEV (reference sequence). This CDR3 region has 12 residues. V was trimmed by 8 bases and J by 2 bases, leaving 10 bases between them.

The gene calls are TRBV4-1 and TRBJ2-7, with 7 bases aligning to TRBD2. The V gene end was trimmed by 1 base and the J gene end by 4 bases; junction bases not matched to a gene: 4. Germline V gene lookup returns CDR1 MGHRA and CDR2 YSYEKL. There are 14 residues in the CDR3. In DNA, the CDR3 is TGCGCCAGCAGCCAAGGCTACGGGAGGTACGAGCAGTACTTC. Translation gives CASSQGYGRYEQYF.

This chain joins TRBV2 and TRBJ2-7; a possible D gene is TRBD2 (5 bases). V was pared by 6 bases and J by 3 bases, with 15 bases between. The CDR3 extends over 14 amino acids. Germline loops: CDR1 SNHLY, CDR2 FYNNEI. This CDR3 is CASSAPGIIYEQYF. CDR3 coding DNA: TGTGCCAGCAGCGCCCCCGGGATCATCTACGAGCAGTACTTC.

The CDR3 DNA sequence: TGTGCCAGCAGCTTAGGGGGCGGTGAGCAGTTCTTC. Its translation: CASSLGGGEQFF. V and J are TRBV7-9 and TRBJ2-1, with D perhaps matching TRBD1 (5 bases). The length of the CDR3 is 12 residues. Germline CDR1 SEHNR, CDR2 FQNEAQ (reference sequence). V shed 1 base and J shed 9 bases, with 7 bases lying between them.

V is TRBV20-1 and J is TRBJ2-5; D not resolved. The CDR3 is 10 amino acids. The germline CDR1 and CDR2 sequences are DFQATT and SNEGSKA (reference sequence). Trimming stripped 6 bases from V and 5 bases from J, with 7 bases between. CDR3 in amino acids: CSATRETQYF. CDR3 in DNA: TGCAGTGCAACCCGGGAGACCCAGTACTTC.

The chain combines TRBV7-9 with TRBJ2-7; 9 bases line up with TRBD2. Unmatched junction bases numbered 11, after V lost 4 bases and J lost 7 bases. The CDR3 runs to 15 residues. CDR1 and CDR2 from the germline V gene are SEHNR and FQNEAQ (reference sequence). CDR3 sequence (DNA): TGTGCCAGCAGCTCCCCCGGGACTAGCACGGGGGAGCAGTACTTC. Encoded protein: CASSSPGTSTGEQYF.

This chain joins TRBV5-4 and TRBJ1-2; a possible D gene is TRBD1 (5 bases). This CDR3 has 12 amino acids. V was shortened by 4 bases and J by 7 bases, with 11 bases between the two germline ends. Germline CDR1 is SGHNT and CDR2 is YYREEE (reference sequence). CDR3 in amino acids: CASSPGLGGYTF. The DNA for the CDR3 is TGTGCCAGCAGCCCGGGACTCGGTGGCTACACCTTC.

The V call is TRBV27, the J call TRBJ1-2; D may be TRBD1 (6 bases). Germline-derived CDR1 and CDR2 are MNHEY and SMNVEV (reference sequence). This CDR3 has 14 amino acids. Trimming removed 4 bases at V and 1 base at J, with 10 bases between. CDR3 in DNA: TGTGCCAGCAGTTGGGGGGCCAGTAACTATGGCTACACCTTC. It specifies CASSWGASNYGYTF.

This sequence joins TRBV27 and TRBJ1-3, with no clear D. CDR1 and CDR2 from the germline V gene are MNHEY and SMNVEV (reference sequence). The V and J ends lost 8 bases and 0 bases respectively, with 11 bases between them. The CDR3 extends over 14 amino acids. CDR3 DNA sequence: TGTGCCAGCGGGTGGCCCAGCTCTGGAAACACCATATATTTT. This translates into CASGWPSSGNTIYF.

The V call is TRBV7-8, the J call TRBJ2-7; 13 nucleotides line up with TRBD2. The CDR3 is 16 residues long. CDR1 and CDR2 from the germline V gene are SGHVS and FQNEAQ. The V gene end was trimmed by 1 base and the J gene end by 5 bases; junction bases not matched to a gene: 5. In DNA, the CDR3 is TGTGCCAGCAGCTTAGACGACGGACTAGCGGGAGACGAGCAGTACTTC. It codes for CASSLDDGLAGDEQYF.

V and J are TRBV29-1 and TRBJ2-7; D may be TRBD2 (5 bases). The germline V and J ends were trimmed by 5 bases and 0 bases, with 11 bases remaining between them. CDR1 SQVTM and CDR2 ANQGSEA come from the germline V gene. The CDR3 covers 13 residues. This CDR3 reads CSVRAESSYEQYF. CDR3 DNA sequence: TGCAGCGTTCGAGCGGAGAGCTCCTACGAGCAGTACTTC.

The rearrangement links TRBV29-1 to TRBJ2-1; 8 bases are a match to TRBD2. V shed 7 bases and J 6 bases; nucleotides not matched to a gene: 5. The CDR3 has 12 amino acids. CDR1 is SQVTM and CDR2 is ANQGSEA in the germline V gene. CDR3 coding DNA: TGCAGCGCCAGCGGGAGAGGCAATGAGCAGTTCTTC. It codes for CSASGRGNEQFF.

This clone occurred once. The V call is TRBV15, the J call TRBJ2-1; D remains unclear. Germline CDR1 is LNHNV and CDR2 is YYDKDF (reference sequence). V gave up 3 bases and J gave up 5 bases, with 14 bases separating them. There are 15 residues in the CDR3. This chain's CDR3 is CATSRRPVGDNEQFF. CDR3 DNA sequence: TGTGCCACCAGCAGGCGCCCGGTGGGCGACAATGAGCAGTTCTTC.

The chain recombines TRBV4-1 with TRBJ2-1, with unresolved D. Between the trimmed V and J ends, which lost 1 base and 6 bases, there was a span of 7 bases. The CDR3 sequence is 13 residues long. CDR1 is MGHRA, CDR2 YSYEKL, per germline. This CDR3 reads CASSQGSRNEQFF. The DNA of the CDR3 is TGCGCCAGCAGCCAAGGGAGCCGCAATGAGCAGTTCTTC.

Of note for this clone: At one end the junction does not follow the germline gene, possibly because of a read error. The rearrangement links TRBV6-1 to TRBJ2-3, with D possibly being TRBD1 (5 bases). There are 9 residues in the CDR3. Germline V CDR1 and CDR2: MNHNS, SASEGT. This CDR3 is CASSEEGVF. The CDR3 region has the DNA TGTGCCAGCAGTGAAGAAGGGGTTTTT.

Remarks on this clone: The sample holds other DNA sequences that translate to the same CDR3. The V call is TRBV29-1, the J call TRBJ2-1, with TRBD1 matching over 8 bases. This CDR3 contains 13 residues. Germline CDR1 SQVTM, CDR2 ANQGSEA. Trimming took 3 bases from V and 8 from J; bases not matched to a gene: 6. CDR3 protein: CSVDWTGLDEQFF. CDR3 DNA sequence: TGCAGCGTTGACTGGACAGGGTTGGATGAGCAGTTCTTC.